A selection of T cell receptor beta chains follows, all from one sample in a study of regulatory and conventional T cells in RAG deficiency. Some clones are missing from TCRdb's copy, which holds only in-frame ones; the method was immunoSEQ multiplex PCR. Found here are fewer than 9,500 clones, around 93% of them singletons; the top ten hold over 1.5%. These data were likewise used in another study, on regulatory T cells.

Sequenced material: CD127- CD25+ CD4+ Tregs sorted from blood. These receptors were collected from a human donor in good health. The CDR3 runs from the conserved cysteine through the conserved F or W. D genes are given only for firm matches.

>TRBD1|TRBJ2-1|TRBV5-4
CASSLDRGNEQFF
TGTGCCAGCAGCTTGGACAGGGGCAATGAGCAGTTCTTC
>TRBD2|TRBJ2-3|TRBV5-1
CASSTLAGGPDTQYF
TGCGCCAGCAGCACACTAGCGGGGGGGCCAGATACGCAGTATTTT
>TRBD2|TRBJ2-2|TRBV7-3
CASSLGLPGTGELFF
TGTGCCAGCAGCTTGGGACTACCTGGCACCGGGGAGCTGTTTTTT
>TRBD2|TRBJ2-1|TRBV2
CASIGLAASSYNEQFF
TGTGCCAGCATCGGACTAGCCGCTAGCTCCTACAATGAGCAGTTCTTC
>.|TRBJ2-1|TRBV5-4
CTSSSGWTAYNEQFF
TGTACCAGCAGCTCCGGCTGGACAGCTTACAATGAGCAGTTCTTC
>TRBD2|TRBJ2-7|TRBV7-9
CASSLEGDSGGKYF
TGTGCCAGCAGCTTAGAAGGCGACAGCGGGGGAAAGTACTTC
>.|TRBJ2-5|TRBV5-1
CASSPRLNQETQYF
TGCGCCAGCAGCCCACGGTTGAACCAAGAGACCCAGTACTTC
>.|TRBJ2-7|TRBV30
CAWRGGRGEQYF
TGTGCCTGGAGGGGCGGCAGGGGCGAGCAGTACTTC
>.|TRBJ2-2|TRBV9
CASSVASGAGELFF
TGTGCCAGCAGCGTAGCTTCAGGGGCCGGGGAGCTGTTTTTT
>.|TRBJ1-2|TRBV30
CAWLQGFIGYTF
TGTGCCTGGCTCCAGGGGTTTATTGGCTACACCTTC
>TRBD1|TRBJ2-7|TRBV5-1
CASSHWDRGSYEQYF
TGCGCCAGCAGCCATTGGGACAGGGGTTCCTACGAGCAGTACTTC
>.|TRBJ2-7|TRBV6-5
CASSYTINRRRNEQYF
TGTGCCAGCAGTTACACAATCAATAGGAGGAGAAACGAGCAGTACTTC
>TRBD1|TRBJ2-7|TRBV14
CASSLGTGVTYEQYF
TGTGCCAGCAGCCTCGGGACAGGGGTCACCTACGAGCAGTACTTC